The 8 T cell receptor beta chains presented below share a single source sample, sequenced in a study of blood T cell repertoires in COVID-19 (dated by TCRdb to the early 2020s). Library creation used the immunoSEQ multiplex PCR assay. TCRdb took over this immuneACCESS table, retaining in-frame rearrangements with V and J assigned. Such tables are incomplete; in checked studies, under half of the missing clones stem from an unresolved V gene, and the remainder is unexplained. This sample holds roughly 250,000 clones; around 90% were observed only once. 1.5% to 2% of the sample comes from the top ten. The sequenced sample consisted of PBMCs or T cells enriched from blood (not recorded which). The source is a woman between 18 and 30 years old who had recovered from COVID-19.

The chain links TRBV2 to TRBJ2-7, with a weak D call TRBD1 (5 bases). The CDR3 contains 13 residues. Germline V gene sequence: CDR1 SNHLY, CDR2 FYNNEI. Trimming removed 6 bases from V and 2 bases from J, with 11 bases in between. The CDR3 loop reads CASSRDWAYEQYF. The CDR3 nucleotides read TGTGCCAGCAGCAGGGATTGGGCCTACGAGCAGTACTTC.

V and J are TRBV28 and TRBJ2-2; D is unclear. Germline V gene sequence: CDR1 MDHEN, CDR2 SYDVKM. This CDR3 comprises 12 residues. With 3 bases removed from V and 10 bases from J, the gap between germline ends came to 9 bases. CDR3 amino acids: CASSFTVTELFF. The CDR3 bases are TGTGCCAGCAGTTTTACAGTTACGGAGCTGTTTTTT.

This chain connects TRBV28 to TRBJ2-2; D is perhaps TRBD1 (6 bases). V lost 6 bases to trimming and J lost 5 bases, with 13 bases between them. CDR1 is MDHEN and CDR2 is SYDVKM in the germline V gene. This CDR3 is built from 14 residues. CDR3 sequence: CASRYGTNTGELFF. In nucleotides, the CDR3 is TGTGCCAGCAGGTACGGGACAAATACCGGGGAGCTGTTTTTT.

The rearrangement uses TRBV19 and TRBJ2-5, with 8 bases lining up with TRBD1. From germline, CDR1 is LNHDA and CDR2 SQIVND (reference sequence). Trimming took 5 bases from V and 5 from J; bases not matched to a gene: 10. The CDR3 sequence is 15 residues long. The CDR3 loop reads CASSFGQGTVETQYF. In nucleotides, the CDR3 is TGTGCCAGTAGTTTCGGACAGGGTACAGTGGAGACCCAGTACTTC.

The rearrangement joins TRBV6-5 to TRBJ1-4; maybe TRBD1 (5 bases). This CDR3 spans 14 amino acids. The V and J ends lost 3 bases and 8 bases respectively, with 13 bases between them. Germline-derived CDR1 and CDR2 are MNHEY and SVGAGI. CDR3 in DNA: TGTGCCAGCAGTTATCGTACAGGTTACGAAAAACTGTTTTTT. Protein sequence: CASSYRTGYEKLFF.

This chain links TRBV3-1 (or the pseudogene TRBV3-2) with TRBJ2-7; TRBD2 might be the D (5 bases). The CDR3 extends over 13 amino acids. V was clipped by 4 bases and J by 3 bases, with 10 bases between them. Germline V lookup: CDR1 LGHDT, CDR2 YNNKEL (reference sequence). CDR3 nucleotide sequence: TGTGCCAGCAGCCCCCGGGATTACTACGAGCAGTACTTC. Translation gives CASSPRDYYEQYF.

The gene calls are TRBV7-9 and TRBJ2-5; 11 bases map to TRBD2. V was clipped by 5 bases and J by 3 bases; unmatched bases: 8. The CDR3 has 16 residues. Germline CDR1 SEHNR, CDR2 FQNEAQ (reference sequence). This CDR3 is CASSATSGSLKETQYF. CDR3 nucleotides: TGTGCCAGCAGCGCTACTAGCGGGAGTTTGAAAGAGACCCAGTACTTC. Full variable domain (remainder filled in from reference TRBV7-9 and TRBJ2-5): DTGVSQNPRHKITKRGQNVTFRCDPISEHNRLYWYRQTLGQGPEFLTYFQNEAQLEKSRLLSDRFSAERPKGSFSTLEIQRTEQGDSAMYLCASSATSGSLKETQYFGPGTRLLVL.

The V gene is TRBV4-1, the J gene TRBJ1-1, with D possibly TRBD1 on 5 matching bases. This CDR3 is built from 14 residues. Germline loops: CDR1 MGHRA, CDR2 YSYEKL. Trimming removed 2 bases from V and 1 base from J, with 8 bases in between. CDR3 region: CASSQWGQNTEAFF. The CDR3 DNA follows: TGCGCCAGCAGCCAATGGGGCCAGAACACTGAAGCTTTCTTT.